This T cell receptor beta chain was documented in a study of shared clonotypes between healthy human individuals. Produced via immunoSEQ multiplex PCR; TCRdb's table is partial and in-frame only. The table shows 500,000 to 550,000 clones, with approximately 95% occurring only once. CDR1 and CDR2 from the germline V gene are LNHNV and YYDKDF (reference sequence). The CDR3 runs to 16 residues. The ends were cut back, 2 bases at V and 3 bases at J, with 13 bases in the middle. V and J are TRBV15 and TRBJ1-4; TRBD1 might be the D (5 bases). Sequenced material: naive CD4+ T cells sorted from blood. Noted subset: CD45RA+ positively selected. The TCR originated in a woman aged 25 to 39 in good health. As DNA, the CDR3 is TGTGCCACCAGCAGACAAGACAGAGCGGCTAATGAAAAACTGTTTTTT. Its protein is CATSRQDRAANEKLFF.